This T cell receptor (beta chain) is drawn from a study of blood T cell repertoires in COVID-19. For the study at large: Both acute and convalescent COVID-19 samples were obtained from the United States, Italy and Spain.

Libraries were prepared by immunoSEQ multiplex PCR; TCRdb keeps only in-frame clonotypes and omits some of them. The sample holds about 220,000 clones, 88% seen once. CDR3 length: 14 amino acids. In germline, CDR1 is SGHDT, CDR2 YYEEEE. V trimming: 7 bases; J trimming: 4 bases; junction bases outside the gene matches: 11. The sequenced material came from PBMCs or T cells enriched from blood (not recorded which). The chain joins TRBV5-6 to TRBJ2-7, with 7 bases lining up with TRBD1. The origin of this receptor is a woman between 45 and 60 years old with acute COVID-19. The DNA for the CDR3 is TGTGCCAGCCTCCTACAGGGGTCCCTTTACGAGCAGTACTTC. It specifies CASLLQGSLYEQYF.